This T cell receptor (beta chain) came from a study of response to subunit inactivated influenza vaccine. Findings and caveats of the study: The authors offered the suggestion that each seasonal influenza vaccination recruits few new T cells.

V was clipped by 3 bases and J by 7 bases, with 13 bases between them. Per germline, CDR1 MDHEN and CDR2 SYDVKM. The CDR3 length is 13 residues. TCRdb fed the RT-PCR reads into MiXCR, producing one record per CDR3 protein. Of 560,000 or so distinct CDR3 sequences listed, 7.6% are singletons. This clonotype was seen only a few times. The antigen remains undetermined. The TCR was taken from a man aged 50 to 69 who received an inactivated influenza vaccine. This specimen was PBMCs from blood, taken less than 30 months after vaccination. The V and J genes are TRBV28 and TRBJ2-7; D possibly matches TRBD1 or TRBD2 (5 bases each). CDR3 bases: TGTGCCAGCAGTTTGGCAGGGCGAGGGGAGCAGTACTTC. This encodes CASSLAGRGEQYF.